The 30 T cell receptor beta chains below come from one sample, sequenced in a study of neoadjuvant anti-PD-1 for oral cavity cancer. TCRdb keeps only in-frame clones here, not all; method: immunoSEQ multiplex PCR. The table has some 15,000 clones, over 55% seen once. Sequenced here: PBMCs, sampled before nivolumab (anti-PD-1) treatment. The receptors stem from a person aged 35-79 years with oral cavity squamous cell carcinoma.

This rearrangement joins TRBV19 to TRBJ1-1, with D unresolved. V was pared by 0 bases and J by 0 bases, with 11 bases between. CDR3 length: 16 amino acids. Germline loops: CDR1 LNHDA, CDR2 SQIVND (reference sequence). CDR3 sequence (DNA): TGTGCCAGTAGTATAGAAACGGGGTATATGAACACTGAAGCTTTCTTT. Encoded protein: CASSIETGYMNTEAFF.

V and J are TRBV27 and TRBJ2-7; 7 bases are a match to TRBD1. CDR1 MNHEY and CDR2 SMNVEV come from the germline V gene (reference sequence). V was clipped by 2 bases and J by 0 bases; unmatched bases: 4. This CDR3 spans 15 amino acids. The CDR3 reads CASSLGDRSSYEQYF. Written as DNA, the CDR3 is TGTGCCAGCAGTTTAGGGGACAGAAGCTCCTACGAGCAGTACTTC.

This clone was seen a few times. The chain joins TRBV6-6 to TRBJ2-2; D remains ambiguous. The V gene lost 0 bases and the J gene lost 1 base, with 9 bases spanning the gap. Germline lookup yields CDR1 MNHNY and CDR2 SVGAGI (reference sequence). This CDR3 has 16 amino acids. CDR3 sequence reads: CASSYSILGNTGELFF. The CDR3 nucleotides are TGTGCCAGCAGTTACTCGATTCTTGGGAACACCGGGGAGCTGTTTTTT.

The CDR3 is CAWSVGPQAQPQHF. In DNA, the CDR3 is TGTGCCTGGAGTGTCGGTCCTCAAGCGCAGCCCCAGCATTTT. The chain is built from TRBV30 and TRBJ1-5; D is ambiguous. This CDR3 is 14 amino acids long. Trimming shortened V by 0 bases and J by 7 bases, and 13 bases separated the two germline ends. Germline loops: CDR1 GTSNPN, CDR2 SVGIG (reference sequence). Drawing the rest from reference TRBV30 and TRBJ1-5, the complete variable domain is SQTIHQWPATLVQPVGSPLSLECTVEGTSNPNLYWYRQAAGRGLQLLFYSVGIGQISSEVPQNLSASRPQDRQFILSSKKLLLSDSGFYLCAWSVGPQAQPQHFGDGTRLSIL.

V is TRBV5-1 and J is TRBJ2-1; 11 bases fit TRBD1. Germline CDR1 is SGHRS and CDR2 is YFSETQ. With 4 bases clipped from V and 7 bases from J, the junction kept 7 bases outside the gene matches. The CDR3 spans 15 residues. CDR3 residues: CASSEKGTGGNEQFF. CDR3 DNA sequence: TGCGCCAGCAGCGAGAAGGGGACAGGGGGAAATGAGCAGTTCTTC.

The chain carries TRBV29-1 and TRBJ1-2, with a possible D match to TRBD1 (6 bases). The ends were cut back, 4 bases at V and 0 bases at J, with 9 bases in the middle. The CDR3 has 13 residues. Germline CDR1 and CDR2: SQVTM and ANQGSEA. CDR3 sequence (DNA): TGCAGCGTTGGACAGGAAGCTAACTATGGCTACACCTTC. Translation: CSVGQEANYGYTF.

V and J are TRBV15 and TRBJ2-2, with D perhaps matching TRBD2 (6 bases). Germline CDR1 and CDR2: LNHNV and YYDKDF (reference sequence). The CDR3 is made up of 15 amino acids. Trimming removed 5 bases at V and 3 bases at J, with 13 bases between. CDR3: CATSPGLGDTGELFF. CDR3 nucleotide sequence: TGTGCCACCAGCCCGGGACTGGGAGACACCGGGGAGCTGTTTTTT.

The chain joins TRBV19 to TRBJ1-2, with 7 bases identical to TRBD1. Germline CDR1 is LNHDA and CDR2 is SQIVND (reference sequence). This CDR3 region has 12 residues. J gave up 3 bases and V 11 bases, and 6 bases lay outside the gene matches. CDR3: CAGKTGDYGYTF. In nucleotides, the CDR3 is TGTGCCGGGAAAACAGGGGACTATGGCTACACCTTC. The full variable domain, completed using reference TRBV19 and TRBJ1-2, is DGGITQSPKYLFRKEGQNVTLSCEQNLNHDAMYWYRQDPGQGLRLIYYSQIVNDFQKGDIAEGYSVSREKKESFPLTVTSAQKNPTAFYLCAGKTGDYGYTFGSGTRLTVV.

The J gene is TRBJ2-7, the V gene TRBV2; D tentatively fits TRBD1 or TRBD2 (5 bases each). The germline V gene has CDR1 SNHLY and CDR2 FYNNEI. The V gene lost 9 bases and the J gene lost 3 bases, with 15 bases spanning the gap. The CDR3 has 13 residues. For the CDR3, the DNA is TGTGCCAGTCGGGACGCCAAGCTCTACGAGCAGTACTTC. This gives the protein CASRDAKLYEQYF.

There are a few counts of this clone. The chain has TRBV4-1 and TRBJ1-2; D is ambiguous. V shed 1 base and J shed 8 bases, with 14 bases lying between them. Per germline, CDR1 MGHRA and CDR2 YSYEKL. There are 14 residues in the CDR3. DNA for the CDR3: TGCGCCAGCAGCCAAGGGGTGGGCCTCGGGGGCTACACCTTC. This translates into CASSQGVGLGGYTF.

J is TRBJ2-7 and V is TRBV28, with D uncertain. There are 13 residues in the CDR3. Germline V CDR1 and CDR2: MDHEN, SYDVKM. The V end was cut by 3 bases, the J end by 3 bases, with 9 bases between. The CDR3 sequence is CASSFGQDYEQYF. The CDR3, as DNA: TGTGCCAGCAGTTTTGGGCAGGACTACGAGCAGTACTTC.

This chain uses TRBV13 with TRBJ2-5; D not certain. V gave up 5 bases and J gave up 2 bases, with 12 bases separating them. The CDR3 covers 14 residues. CDR1 is PRHDT, CDR2 FYEKMQ, per germline (reference sequence). CDR3 residues: CASSLRRLQETQYF. The CDR3 bases are TGTGCCAGCAGCCTTCGACGGCTTCAAGAGACCCAGTACTTC. The variable domain in full, with the rest retrieved from reference TRBV13 and TRBJ2-5, is AAGVIQSPRHLIKEKRETATLKCYPIPRHDTVYWYQQGPGQDPQFLISFYEKMQSDKGSIPDRFSAQQFSDYHSELNMSSLELGDSALYFCASSLRRLQETQYFGPGTRLLVL.

This chain uses TRBV2 with TRBJ1-2, with 9 positions matching TRBD1. CDR3 length: 20 residues. With V trimmed by 0 bases and J by 2 bases, 16 bases remained unmatched. Per germline, CDR1 SNHLY and CDR2 FYNNEI. Here the CDR3 reads CASSEAHPWWTGAGNYGYTF. DNA of the CDR3: TGTGCCAGCAGTGAAGCTCACCCTTGGTGGACAGGGGCAGGGAACTATGGCTACACCTTC.

V is TRBV30 and J is TRBJ1-2; TRBD1 agrees at 10 bases. The CDR3 is 13 amino acids. The germline gives CDR1 GTSNPN, CDR2 SVGIG (reference sequence). The junction had 5 bases not matched to a gene; V was cut back by 2 bases and J by 8 bases. CDR3 bases: TGTGCCTGGAGTACCGACAGGGGGCGAGGCTACACCTTC. Its translation: CAWSTDRGRGYTF.

The genes are TRBV30 and TRBJ1-4; D might be TRBD1 (5 bases). Germline V gene lookup returns CDR1 GTSNPN and CDR2 SVGIG (reference sequence). V was pared by 0 bases and J by 12 bases, with 11 bases between. The CDR3 totals 12 residues. CDR3 residues: CAWSVTGSELFF. DNA of the CDR3: TGTGCCTGGAGTGTAACAGGCTCAGAACTGTTTTTT.

This rearrangement joins TRBV28 to TRBJ2-3, with D uncertain. The CDR3 covers 16 residues. V lost 4 bases, J lost 0 bases, and 14 bases lay in between. Germline V gene data show CDR1 as MDHEN and CDR2 as SYDVKM. The CDR3 loop reads CASSSRPSSSTDTQYF. The CDR3 DNA is TGTGCCAGCAGTTCACGACCGTCTTCGAGCACAGATACGCAGTATTTT. The whole variable domain, filled in from reference TRBV28 and TRBJ2-3, reads DVKVTQSSRYLVKRTGEKVFLECVQDMDHENMFWYRQDPGLGLRLIYFSYDVKMKEKGDIPEGYSVSREKKERFSLILESASTNQTSMYLCASSSRPSSSTDTQYFGPGTRLTVL.

The chain is built from TRBV11-2 and TRBJ2-1; no firm D call. Germline V gene lookup returns CDR1 SGHAT and CDR2 FQNNGV. The CDR3 totals 14 residues. The germline V and J ends were trimmed by 1 base and 9 bases, with 13 bases remaining between them. The CDR3, as DNA: TGTGCCAGCAGCTTAGGAGGTAGAGGAACTGAGCAGTTCTTC. It translates to CASSLGGRGTEQFF.

This clone was seen a single time. The CDR3 DNA reads TGCGCCAGCAGCCAAGGGAGATCCAGGGACTCTGGAAACACCATATATTTT. As protein: CASSQGRSRDSGNTIYF. This chain links TRBV4-1 with TRBJ1-3; D is perhaps TRBD1 (5 bases). The CDR3 length is 17 residues. Trimming took off 1 base at V and 0 bases at J, with 13 bases between the two ends. Germline V lookup: CDR1 MGHRA, CDR2 YSYEKL.

This chain joins TRBV5-1 and TRBJ2-1; D remains ambiguous. This CDR3 has 16 amino acids. Between the trimmed V and J ends, which lost 1 base and 8 bases, there was a span of 19 bases. Germline-derived CDR1 and CDR2 are SGHRS and YFSETQ. The CDR3 DNA sequence: TGCGCCAGCAGCTTGTTTGGTGGCCCCGAGTTGGATGAGCAGTTCTTC. Translating it yields CASSLFGGPELDEQFF.

This clone was seen only once. The chain carries TRBV10-2 and TRBJ1-2; unclear D gene. CDR1 is WSHSY, CDR2 SAAADI, per germline. The CDR3 is made up of 14 amino acids. V shed 5 bases and J shed 9 bases, with 19 bases lying between them. CDR3 nucleotides: TGCGCCAGCAGTTACCGAGTGGGAACGACTAGCTACACCTTC. Encoded protein: CASSYRVGTTSYTF.

The rearrangement joins TRBV11-2 to TRBJ2-7; D gene uncertain. The CDR3 spans 14 residues. V lost 4 bases, J lost 7 bases, and 17 bases lay in between. Germline-derived CDR1 and CDR2 are SGHAT and FQNNGV. The CDR3 DNA is TGTGCCAGCAGCTCATATCAAGGCCTTTTGGAGCAGTACTTC. Amino acids: CASSSYQGLLEQYF. The entire variable domain, with the rest obtained from reference TRBV11-2 and TRBJ2-7, is as follows: EAGVAQSPRYKIIEKRQSVAFWCNPISGHATLYWYQQILGQGPKLLIQFQNNGVVDDSQLPKDRFSAERLKGVDSTLKIQPAKLEDSAVYLCASSSYQGLLEQYFGPGTRLTVT.

The chain has TRBV6-5 and TRBJ1-2, with no clear D. Trimming removed 0 bases at V and 3 bases at J, with 5 bases between. The CDR3 contains 13 residues. Germline values: CDR1 MNHEY, CDR2 SVGAGI. This chain's CDR3 is CASSYSGDYGYTF. The CDR3 bases are TGTGCCAGCAGTTACTCCGGGGACTATGGCTACACCTTC.

This sequence joins TRBV5-1 and TRBJ2-3; D is uncertain. This CDR3 spans 16 amino acids. With 0 bases removed from V and 1 base from J, the gap between germline ends came to 12 bases. Germline V gene sequence: CDR1 SGHRS, CDR2 YFSETQ. The CDR3 spells CASSLEAVSGTDTQYF. CDR3 nucleotides: TGCGCCAGCAGCTTGGAGGCCGTCAGCGGCACAGATACGCAGTATTTT.

The chain recombines TRBV10-3 with TRBJ2-7; TRBD1 matches 9 bases. The CDR3 is made up of 15 amino acids. The V gene's germline CDR1 is ENHRY and CDR2 SYGVKD. V lost 6 bases to trimming and J lost 2 bases; unmatched junction nucleotides: 8. This chain's CDR3 is CAIRKNRGPTYEQYF. In DNA, the CDR3 is TGTGCCATCAGAAAAAACAGGGGGCCTACCTACGAGCAGTACTTC.

The V and J genes are TRBV27 and TRBJ2-6, with D maybe TRBD1 (6 bases). CDR3 length: 15 residues. The V end was cut by 3 bases, the J end by 2 bases, with 8 bases between. CDR1 and CDR2 (germline): MNHEY, SMNVEV (reference sequence). The DNA for the CDR3 is TGTGCCAGCAGTTTGCAGGGGCCTGGGGCCAACGTCCTGACTTTC. It encodes CASSLQGPGANVLTF.

The V call is TRBV27, the J call TRBJ1-3; D call uncertain. This CDR3 is 13 amino acids long. Germline lookup yields CDR1 MNHEY and CDR2 SMNVEV (reference sequence). The V and J ends lost 7 bases and 6 bases respectively, with 13 bases between them. CDR3 in amino acids: CASKGSYENTIYF. In nucleotides, the CDR3 is TGTGCCAGCAAAGGGAGCTACGAAAACACCATATATTTT.

This CDR3 reads CASRVPYYNEQFF. Here the CDR3 DNA reads TGTGCCAGCAGGGTTCCATACTACAATGAGCAGTTCTTC. The chain uses TRBV6-5 and TRBJ2-1; D call uncertain. The CDR3 contains 13 residues. Germline lookup yields CDR1 MNHEY and CDR2 SVGAGI. V was clipped by 6 bases and J by 3 bases, with 9 bases between them.

The chain couples TRBV6-1 to TRBJ2-5, with 12 nucleotides matching TRBD2. Trimming at V came to 3 bases and at J to 4 bases, leaving 12 bases not matched to a gene. Germline V gene sequence: CDR1 MNHNS, CDR2 SASEGT. This CDR3 contains 18 residues. The DNA of the CDR3 is TGTGCCAGCAGTGAGGGCCGACTAGCGGGAGTTTGGGGAGAGACCCAGTACTTC. Translation: CASSEGRLAGVWGETQYF.

This clone was observed a few times. The chain links TRBV19 to TRBJ1-5; possibly TRBD1 for D (5 bases). V gave up 4 bases and J gave up 6 bases, with 13 bases separating them. Germline-derived CDR1 and CDR2 are LNHDA and SQIVND (reference sequence). The CDR3 extends over 14 amino acids. CDR3 sequence reads: CASSKGFFGQPQHF. In DNA form, the CDR3 reads TGTGCCAGTAGTAAGGGGTTTTTCGGTCAGCCCCAGCATTTT. Full variable domain (remainder filled in from reference TRBV19 and TRBJ1-5): DGGITQSPKYLFRKEGQNVTLSCEQNLNHDAMYWYRQDPGQGLRLIYYSQIVNDFQKGDIAEGYSVSREKKESFPLTVTSAQKNPTAFYLCASSKGFFGQPQHFGDGTRLSIL.

This clone was seen more than once but under ten times. The rearrangement uses TRBV15 and TRBJ2-7, with unresolved D. V lost 1 base and J 3 bases, leaving 10 bases between the germline ends. This CDR3 has 14 residues. CDR1 and CDR2 (germline): LNHNV, YYDKDF (reference sequence). CDR3: CATSRATGGYEQYF. CDR3 in DNA: TGTGCCACCAGCAGAGCTACCGGTGGCTACGAGCAGTACTTC.